The rows below give T cell receptor beta chains drawn from one sample of a study of T cell responses to AZD1222 COVID-19 vaccine. Profiled with immunoSEQ multiplex PCR; TCRdb holds only in-frame clones, not every one. The sample lists about 150,000 clones; 92% were seen once. Sequenced material: peripheral blood, taken on day 0 of AZD1222 vaccination. Every receptor here comes from an adult in good health. Both conserved end residues are part of each CDR3. D genes are given only for firm matches. Only part of the rows carry a size: once, few, many, or a class if the clone is expanded.

j_call	d_call	v_call	clone_size	cdr3_aa	cdr3_nt
TRBJ1-1	-	TRBV19	once	CASSIAQPIKNTEAFF	TGTGCCAGTAGTATAGCGCAACCAATTAAGAACACTGAAGCTTTCTTT
TRBJ1-4	-	TRBV30	-	CACTGSGNEKLFF	TGTGCCTGTACAGGGTCTGGTAATGAAAAACTGTTTTTT
TRBJ2-2	TRBD2	TRBV18	-	CASSGTSVNTGELFF	TGTGCCAGCTCCGGGACTAGCGTAAACACCGGGGAGCTGTTTTTT
TRBJ1-3	TRBD1	TRBV18	-	CASSRTGASGNTIYF	TGTGCCAGCTCACGAACAGGGGCCTCTGGAAACACCATATATTTT
TRBJ1-2	-	TRBV6-6	-	CASSYLPRQSYGYTF	TGTGCCAGCAGTTACCTACCTCGACAGTCCTATGGCTACACCTTC
TRBJ1-5	TRBD1	TRBV27	-	CASSPWTGGNQPQHF	TGTGCCAGCAGTCCCTGGACAGGAGGCAATCAGCCCCAGCATTTT
TRBJ1-5	-	TRBV5-6	once	CASTAGLDQPQHF	TGTGCCAGCACCGCGGGACTGGATCAGCCCCAGCATTTT
TRBJ1-3	-	TRBV15	-	CATSRDLGPSSGNTIYF	TGTGCCACCAGCAGAGATCTGGGACCGAGCTCTGGAAACACCATATATTTT
TRBJ1-1	-	TRBV27	-	CASSQEGVYTEAFF	TGTGCCAGCAGTCAAGAGGGGGTCTACACTGAAGCTTTCTTT
TRBJ2-5	-	TRBV30	-	CAWSVDSYQETQYF	TGTGCCTGGAGTGTTGACAGCTACCAAGAGACCCAGTACTTC
TRBJ2-7	TRBD1	TRBV5-1	-	CASSAVGQGDYEQYF	TGCGCCAGCAGTGCGGTCGGACAGGGGGACTACGAGCAGTACTTC
TRBJ2-3	TRBD2	TRBV6-6	-	CASSRSGRELPTDTQYF	TGTGCCAGCAGTCGTAGCGGGAGGGAACTCCCCACAGATACGCAGTATTTT
TRBJ1-3	-	TRBV4-1	few	CASSQESGLSGNTIYF	TGCGCCAGCAGCCAAGAATCAGGGCTCTCTGGAAACACCATATATTTT
TRBJ2-5	TRBD2	TRBV3-1/TRBV3-2	-	CASSQAAGGETQYF	TGTGCCAGCAGCCAAGCAGCGGGAGGAGAGACCCAGTACTTC